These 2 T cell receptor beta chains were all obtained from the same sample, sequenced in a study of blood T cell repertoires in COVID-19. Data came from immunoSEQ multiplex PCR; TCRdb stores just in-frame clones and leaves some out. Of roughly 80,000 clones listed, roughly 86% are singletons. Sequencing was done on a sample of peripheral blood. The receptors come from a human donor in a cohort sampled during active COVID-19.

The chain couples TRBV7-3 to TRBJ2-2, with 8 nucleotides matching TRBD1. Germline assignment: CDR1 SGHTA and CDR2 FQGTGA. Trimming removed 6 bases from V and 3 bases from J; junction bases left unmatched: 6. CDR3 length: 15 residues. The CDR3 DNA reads TGTGCCAGCAGTCCCCGACAGGGGCACACCGGGGAGCTGTTTTTT. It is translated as CASSPRQGHTGELFF.

The CDR3 spells CASSWGLAGAQETQYF. The DNA of the CDR3 is TGTGCCAGTAGTTGGGGACTAGCGGGGGCCCAAGAGACCCAGTACTTC. V and J are TRBV19 and TRBJ2-5; 14 nucleotides align to TRBD2. Germline CDR1 LNHDA, CDR2 SQIVND (reference sequence). V was clipped by 5 bases and J by 1 base; unmatched bases: 3. The CDR3 runs to 16 residues. Full variable domain (rest looked up from reference TRBV19 and TRBJ2-5): DGGITQSPKYLFRKEGQNVTLSCEQNLNHDAMYWYRQDPGQGLRLIYYSQIVNDFQKGDIAEGYSVSREKKESFPLTVTSAQKNPTAFYLCASSWGLAGAQETQYFGPGTRLLVL.